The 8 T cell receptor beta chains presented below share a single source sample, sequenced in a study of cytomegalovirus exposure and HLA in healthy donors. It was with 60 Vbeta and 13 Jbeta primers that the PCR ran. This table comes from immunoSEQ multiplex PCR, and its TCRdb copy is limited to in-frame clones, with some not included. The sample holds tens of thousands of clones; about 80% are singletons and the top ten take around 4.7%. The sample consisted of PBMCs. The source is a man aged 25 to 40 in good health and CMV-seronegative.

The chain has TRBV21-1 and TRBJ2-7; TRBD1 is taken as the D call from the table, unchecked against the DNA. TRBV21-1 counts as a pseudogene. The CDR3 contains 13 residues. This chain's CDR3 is CASSGAPQDEQYF. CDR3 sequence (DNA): TGTGCCAGCAGCGGGGCTCCTCAGGACGAGCAGTACTTC.

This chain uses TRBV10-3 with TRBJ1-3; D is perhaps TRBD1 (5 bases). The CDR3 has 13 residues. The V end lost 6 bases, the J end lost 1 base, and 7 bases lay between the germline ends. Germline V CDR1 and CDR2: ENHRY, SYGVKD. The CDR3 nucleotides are TGTGCCATCAGCCGGGGGTCTGGAAACACCATATATTTT. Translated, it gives CAISRGSGNTIYF.

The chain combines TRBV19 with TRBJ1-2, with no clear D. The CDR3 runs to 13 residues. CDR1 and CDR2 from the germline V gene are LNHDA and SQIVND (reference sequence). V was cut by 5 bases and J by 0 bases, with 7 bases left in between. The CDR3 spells CASSGFSNYGYTF. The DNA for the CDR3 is TGTGCCAGTAGTGGCTTTTCTAACTATGGCTACACCTTC.

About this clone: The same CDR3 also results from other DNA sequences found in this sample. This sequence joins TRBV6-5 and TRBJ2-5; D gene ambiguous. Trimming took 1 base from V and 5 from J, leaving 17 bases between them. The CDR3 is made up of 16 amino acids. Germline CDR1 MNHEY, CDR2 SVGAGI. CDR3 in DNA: TGTGCCAGCAGTTACTTCCCTCCGACCGGGTTGGAGACCCAGTACTTC. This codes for CASSYFPPTGLETQYF.

This CDR3 is CASTSGQGFQPQHF. The CDR3 nucleotides read TGTGCCAGCACGTCCGGGCAGGGTTTTCAGCCCCAGCATTTT. The V and J genes are TRBV6-1 and TRBJ1-5, with D possibly TRBD1 on 5 matching bases. Between the trimmed V and J ends, which lost 7 bases and 6 bases, there was a span of 16 bases. The CDR3 sequence is 14 residues long. Germline CDR1 reads MNHNS; CDR2 reads SASEGT.

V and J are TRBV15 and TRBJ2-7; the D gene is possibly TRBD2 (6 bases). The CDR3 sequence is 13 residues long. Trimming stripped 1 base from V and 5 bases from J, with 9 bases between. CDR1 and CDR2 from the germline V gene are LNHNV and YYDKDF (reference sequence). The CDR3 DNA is TGTGCCACCAGCAGAGCGGGGGTGAACGAGCAGTACTTC. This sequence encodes CATSRAGVNEQYF.

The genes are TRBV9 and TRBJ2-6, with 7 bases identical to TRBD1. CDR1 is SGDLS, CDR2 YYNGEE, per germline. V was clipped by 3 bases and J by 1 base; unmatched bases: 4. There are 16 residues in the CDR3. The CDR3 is CASSDLQGSGANVLTF. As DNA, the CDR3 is TGTGCCAGCAGCGACCTACAGGGGTCTGGGGCCAACGTCCTGACTTTC. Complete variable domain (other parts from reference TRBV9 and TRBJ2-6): DSGVTQTPKHLITATGQRVTLRCSPRSGDLSVYWYQQSLDQGLQFLIQYYNGEERAKGNILERFSAQQFPDLHSELNLSSLELGDSALYFCASSDLQGSGANVLTFGAGSRLTVL.

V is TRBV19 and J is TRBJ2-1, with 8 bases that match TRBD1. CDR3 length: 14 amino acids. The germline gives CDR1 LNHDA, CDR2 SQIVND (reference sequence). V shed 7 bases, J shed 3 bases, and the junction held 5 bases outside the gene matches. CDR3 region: CASTAGTGYNEQFF. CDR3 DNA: TGTGCCAGTACGGCAGGGACAGGCTACAATGAGCAGTTCTTC.